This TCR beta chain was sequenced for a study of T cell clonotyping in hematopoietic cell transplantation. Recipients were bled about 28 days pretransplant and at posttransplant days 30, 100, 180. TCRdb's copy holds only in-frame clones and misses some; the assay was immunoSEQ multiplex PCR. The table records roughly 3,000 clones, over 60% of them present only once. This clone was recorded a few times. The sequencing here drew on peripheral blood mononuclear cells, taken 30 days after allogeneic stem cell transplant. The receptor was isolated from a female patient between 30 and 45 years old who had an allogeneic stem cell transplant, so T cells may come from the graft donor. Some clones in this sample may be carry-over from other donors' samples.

CDR3 sequence: CASSITGTGGEQFF. The CDR3 bases are TGTGCCAGTAGTATAACAGGGACGGGCGGTGAGCAGTTCTTC. V gene TRBV19 combines with J gene TRBJ2-1; D possibly corresponds to TRBD1 (6 bases). The CDR3 totals 14 residues. CDR1 and CDR2 from the germline V gene are LNHDA and SQIVND (reference sequence). The V gene lost 2 bases and the J gene lost 9 bases, with 14 bases spanning the gap.